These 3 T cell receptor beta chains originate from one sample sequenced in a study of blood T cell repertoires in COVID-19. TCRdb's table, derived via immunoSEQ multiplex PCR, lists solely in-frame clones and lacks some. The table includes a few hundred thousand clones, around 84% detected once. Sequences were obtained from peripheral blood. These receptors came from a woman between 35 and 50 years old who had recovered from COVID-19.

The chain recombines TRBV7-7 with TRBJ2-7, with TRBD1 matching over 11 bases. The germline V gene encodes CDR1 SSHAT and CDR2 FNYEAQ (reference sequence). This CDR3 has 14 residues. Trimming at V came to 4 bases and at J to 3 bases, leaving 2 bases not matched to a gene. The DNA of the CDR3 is TGTGCCAGCAGCTCCGGGACAGGGGGCTACGAGCAGTACTTC. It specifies CASSSGTGGYEQYF.

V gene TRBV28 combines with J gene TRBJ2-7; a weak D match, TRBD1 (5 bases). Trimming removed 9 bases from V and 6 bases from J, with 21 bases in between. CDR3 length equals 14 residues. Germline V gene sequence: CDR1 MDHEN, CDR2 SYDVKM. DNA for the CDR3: TGTGCCAGTACCTGGGGCCCCCTCCAAGGCGAGCAGTACTTC. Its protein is CASTWGPLQGEQYF.

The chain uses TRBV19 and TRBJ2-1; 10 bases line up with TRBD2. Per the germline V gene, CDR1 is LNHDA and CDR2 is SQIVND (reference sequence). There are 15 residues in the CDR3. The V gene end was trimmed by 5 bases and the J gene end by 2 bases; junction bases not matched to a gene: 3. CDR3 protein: CASSERGGAYNEQFF. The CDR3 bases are TGTGCCAGTAGTGAGCGGGGGGGGGCCTACAATGAGCAGTTCTTC.